The clone carrying this T cell receptor (beta chain) was seen ten or more times. Its antigen is not known. The record originates from a study of tumor and adjacent non-tumor tissue in lung cancer. Across the study: Each sample yielded about 4.17 million productive TCRbeta reads on average.

Study-wide points: Normal lung showed higher cumulative top 100 clone frequency than tumor. Tumor tissue had significantly higher TCR diversity than normal lung. Higher tumor TCR diversity was associated with shorter survival.

The library came from three nested PCR rounds adapted from ARM-PCR protocols. One entry per CDR3 protein, called by TCRdb with MiXCR from the multiplex PCR reads. The sample has approximately 120,000 distinct CDR3 sequences, around three fifths seen once. The CDR3 runs 15 residues. J was trimmed by 4 bases and V by 5 bases; bases with no gene match: 10. The V gene's germline CDR1 is MNHNS and CDR2 SASEGT. No cell sorting was done before RNA was extracted from the tissue. The receptor was derived from a man younger than 45 with non-small cell lung cancer. This chain joins TRBV6-1 and TRBJ2-5; 7 bases match TRBD2. The material sequenced was lung tumor tissue. The CDR3, as DNA: TGTGCCAGCAGTTACCAGGGAGGGATGGCAGAGACCCAGTACTTC. Encoded protein: CASSYQGGMAETQYF.